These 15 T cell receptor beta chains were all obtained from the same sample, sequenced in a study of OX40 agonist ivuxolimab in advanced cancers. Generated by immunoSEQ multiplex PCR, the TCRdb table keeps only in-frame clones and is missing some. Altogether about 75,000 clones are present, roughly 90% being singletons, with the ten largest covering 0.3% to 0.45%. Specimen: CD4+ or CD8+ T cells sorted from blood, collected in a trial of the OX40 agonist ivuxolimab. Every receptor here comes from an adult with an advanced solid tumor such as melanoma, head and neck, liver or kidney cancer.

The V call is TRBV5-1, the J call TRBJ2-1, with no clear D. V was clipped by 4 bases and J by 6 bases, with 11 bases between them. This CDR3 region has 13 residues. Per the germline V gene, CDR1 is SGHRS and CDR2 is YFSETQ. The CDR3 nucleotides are TGCGCCAGCAGCATCGGACCCGGCAATGAGCAGTTCTTC. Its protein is CASSIGPGNEQFF.

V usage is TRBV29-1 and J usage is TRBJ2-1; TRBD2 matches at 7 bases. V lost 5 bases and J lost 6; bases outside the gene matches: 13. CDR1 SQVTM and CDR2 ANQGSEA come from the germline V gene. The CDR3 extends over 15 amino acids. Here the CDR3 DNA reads TGCAGCGTTCTGAAGGTGGCTAGCGGCCTCAATGAGCAGTTCTTC. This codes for CSVLKVASGLNEQFF.

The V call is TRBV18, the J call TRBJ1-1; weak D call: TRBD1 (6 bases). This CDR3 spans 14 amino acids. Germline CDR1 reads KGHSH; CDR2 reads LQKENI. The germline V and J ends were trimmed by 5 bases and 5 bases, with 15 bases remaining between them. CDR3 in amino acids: CASSYRVGATEAFF. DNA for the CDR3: TGTGCCAGCTCATACAGGGTTGGCGCGACTGAAGCTTTCTTT.

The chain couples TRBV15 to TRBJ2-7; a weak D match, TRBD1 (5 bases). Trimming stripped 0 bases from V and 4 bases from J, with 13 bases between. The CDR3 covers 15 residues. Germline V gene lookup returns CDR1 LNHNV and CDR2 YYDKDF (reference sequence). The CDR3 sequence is CATSRERQGWYEQYF. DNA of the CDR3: TGTGCCACCAGCAGAGAGAGGCAGGGTTGGTACGAGCAGTACTTC.

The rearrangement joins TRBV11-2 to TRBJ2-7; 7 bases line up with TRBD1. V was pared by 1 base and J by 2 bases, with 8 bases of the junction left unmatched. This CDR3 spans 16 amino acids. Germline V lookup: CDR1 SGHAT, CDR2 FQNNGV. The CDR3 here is CASSLGFWDSAYEQYF. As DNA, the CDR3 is TGTGCCAGCAGCTTAGGTTTCTGGGACAGCGCCTACGAGCAGTACTTC.

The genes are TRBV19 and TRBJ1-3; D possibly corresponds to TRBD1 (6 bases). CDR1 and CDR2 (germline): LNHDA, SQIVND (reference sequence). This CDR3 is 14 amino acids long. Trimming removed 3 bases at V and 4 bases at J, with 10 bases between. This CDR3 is CASSIGQPGNTIYF. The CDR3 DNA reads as TGTGCCAGTAGTATTGGACAGCCCGGAAACACCATATATTTT.

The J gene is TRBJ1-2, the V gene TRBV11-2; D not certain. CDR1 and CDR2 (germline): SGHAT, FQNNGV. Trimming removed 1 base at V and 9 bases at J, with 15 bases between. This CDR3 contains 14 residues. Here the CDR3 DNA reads TGTGCCAGCAGCTTAGGGGATCCCGGCAGTAGCTACACCTTC. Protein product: CASSLGDPGSSYTF.

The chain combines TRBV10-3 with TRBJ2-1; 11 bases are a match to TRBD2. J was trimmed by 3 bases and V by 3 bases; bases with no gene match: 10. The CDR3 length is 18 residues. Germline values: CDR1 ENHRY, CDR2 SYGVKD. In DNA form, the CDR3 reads TGTGCCATCAGTGAAGGGACTAGCGGTCAGGGGATCTACAATGAGCAGTTCTTC. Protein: CAISEGTSGQGIYNEQFF.

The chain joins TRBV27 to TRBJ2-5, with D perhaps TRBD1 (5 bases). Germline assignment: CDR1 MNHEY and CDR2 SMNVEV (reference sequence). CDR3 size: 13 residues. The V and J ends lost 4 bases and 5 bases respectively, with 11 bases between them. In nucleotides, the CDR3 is TGTGCCAGCAGTTCAGGGATTTGGGAGACCCAGTACTTC. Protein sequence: CASSSGIWETQYF.

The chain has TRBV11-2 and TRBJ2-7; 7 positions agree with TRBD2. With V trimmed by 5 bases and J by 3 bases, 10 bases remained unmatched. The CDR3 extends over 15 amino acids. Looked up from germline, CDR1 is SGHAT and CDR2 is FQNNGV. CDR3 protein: CASSKNDGEGYEQYF. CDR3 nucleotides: TGTGCCAGCAGCAAGAACGACGGGGAGGGCTACGAGCAGTACTTC.

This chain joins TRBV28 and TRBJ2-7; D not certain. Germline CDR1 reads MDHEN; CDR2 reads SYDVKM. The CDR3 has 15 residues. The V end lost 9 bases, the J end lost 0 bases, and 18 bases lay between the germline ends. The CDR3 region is CASSINRVYSYEQYF. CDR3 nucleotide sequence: TGTGCCAGTTCAATAAACCGGGTCTACTCCTACGAGCAGTACTTC.

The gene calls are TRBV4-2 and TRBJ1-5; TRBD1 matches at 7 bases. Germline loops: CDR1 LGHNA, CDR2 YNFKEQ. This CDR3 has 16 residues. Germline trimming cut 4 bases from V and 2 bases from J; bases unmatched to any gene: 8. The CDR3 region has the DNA TGTGCCAGCAGCCTCACGACAGGGAAAGGCAATCAGCCCCAGCATTTT. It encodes CASSLTTGKGNQPQHF.

CDR3 region: CASSQEGQGRTEAFF. As DNA, the CDR3 is TGCGCCAGCAGCCAAGAGGGACAGGGCAGGACTGAAGCTTTCTTT. The rearrangement joins TRBV4-1 to TRBJ1-1, with 9 bases lining up with TRBD1. Germline CDR1 is MGHRA and CDR2 is YSYEKL. The V segment lost 0 bases and the J segment 5 bases; nucleotides outside the gene matches: 4. The CDR3 contains 15 residues.

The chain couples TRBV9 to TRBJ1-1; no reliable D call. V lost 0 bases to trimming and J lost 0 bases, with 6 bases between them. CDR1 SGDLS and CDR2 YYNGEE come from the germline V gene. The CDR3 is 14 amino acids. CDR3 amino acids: CASSVAGLNTEAFF. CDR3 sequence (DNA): TGTGCCAGCAGCGTAGCAGGCCTGAACACTGAAGCTTTCTTT.

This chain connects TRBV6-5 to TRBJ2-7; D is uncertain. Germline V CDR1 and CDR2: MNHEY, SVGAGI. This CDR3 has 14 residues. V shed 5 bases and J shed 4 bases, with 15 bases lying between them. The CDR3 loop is CASSPSGPQYEQYF. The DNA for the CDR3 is TGTGCCAGCAGTCCTTCCGGGCCACAGTACGAGCAGTACTTC.